Listed here is a single TCR beta chain. The repertoire was sequenced with immunoSEQ multiplex PCR; TCRdb's copy has only in-frame clones and lacks some. The repertoire has approximately 240,000 clones, approximately 79% of them found once; the top ten carry roughly 4.9%. These data originate in a study of blood T cell repertoires in COVID-19. The CDR3 loop spans 13 amino acids. V lost 0 bases and J 4 bases, leaving 7 bases between the germline ends. Germline V gives CDR1 MNHEY, CDR2 SMNVEV (reference sequence). The sequence came from a woman aged 80 or over with active or convalescent COVID-19. The V and J genes are TRBV27 and TRBJ2-7, with TRBD2 as a possible D gene (5 bases). The sequenced sample was peripheral blood. The CDR3: CASSLSPGYEQYF. For the CDR3, the DNA is TGTGCCAGCAGTTTATCGCCGGGATACGAGCAGTACTTC.